This is a list of T cell receptor beta chains from one sample in a study of blood T cells in healthy people across ages. Each CDR3 protein is one row after TCRdb ran MiXCR on the 5' RACE reads. This table has around 1,600,000 distinct CDR3 sequences, roughly 43% appearing once. The sample was blood. These receptors originate from a woman in her late teens or twenties in good health. Each CDR3 is given without its conserved first and last residue. A D gene is named only where the DNA matches it firmly.

D,J,V,CDR3
NA,TRBJ2-3,TRBV28,ASSPLRPGDTQY
NA,TRBJ1-1,TRBV20-1,SAPGRQHTEAF
NA,TRBJ1-6,TRBV25-1,ASSHPGNNSPLH
NA,TRBJ2-5,TRBV28,ASRGRGQETQY
NA,TRBJ2-1,TRBV12-5,ASGFSYRRNYNEQF
NA,TRBJ1-4,TRBV21-1,ASSKGCGQGGPTNEKLF
NA,TRBJ1-2,TRBV3-1,ASSQETAGYYGYT
NA,TRBJ1-4,TRBV7-8,ASSLHYTSATNEKLF
NA,TRBJ2-7,TRBV20-1,SARIPPYEQY
NA,TRBJ2-2,TRBV28,ASSIGQNTGELF
NA,TRBJ2-7,TRBV6-2/TRBV6-3,ASRDVGFSEQY
NA,TRBJ1-1,TRBV4-2,ASSQGPGQNTEAF
TRBD1,TRBJ1-2,TRBV6-5,ASSLSGGIPNYGYT
TRBD1,TRBJ1-2,TRBV20-1,SASSLGGRESYGYT
NA,TRBJ2-7,TRBV7-8,ASSPAGTASREQY
NA,TRBJ1-6,TRBV18,ASSPAPTTANNSPLH
NA,TRBJ1-3,TRBV7-2,ASSLGPVGSGSGNTIY
TRBD1,TRBJ2-7,TRBV5-1,ASSLAQGVHEQY
TRBD1,TRBJ2-7,TRBV4-2,ASSPLRGTGAYEQY
NA,TRBJ2-5,TRBV11-1,ASSFLAVPGRETQY
NA,TRBJ2-6,TRBV4-1,ASSQPSEANVLT
NA,TRBJ2-3,TRBV7-2,ASSGPGGPDTQY